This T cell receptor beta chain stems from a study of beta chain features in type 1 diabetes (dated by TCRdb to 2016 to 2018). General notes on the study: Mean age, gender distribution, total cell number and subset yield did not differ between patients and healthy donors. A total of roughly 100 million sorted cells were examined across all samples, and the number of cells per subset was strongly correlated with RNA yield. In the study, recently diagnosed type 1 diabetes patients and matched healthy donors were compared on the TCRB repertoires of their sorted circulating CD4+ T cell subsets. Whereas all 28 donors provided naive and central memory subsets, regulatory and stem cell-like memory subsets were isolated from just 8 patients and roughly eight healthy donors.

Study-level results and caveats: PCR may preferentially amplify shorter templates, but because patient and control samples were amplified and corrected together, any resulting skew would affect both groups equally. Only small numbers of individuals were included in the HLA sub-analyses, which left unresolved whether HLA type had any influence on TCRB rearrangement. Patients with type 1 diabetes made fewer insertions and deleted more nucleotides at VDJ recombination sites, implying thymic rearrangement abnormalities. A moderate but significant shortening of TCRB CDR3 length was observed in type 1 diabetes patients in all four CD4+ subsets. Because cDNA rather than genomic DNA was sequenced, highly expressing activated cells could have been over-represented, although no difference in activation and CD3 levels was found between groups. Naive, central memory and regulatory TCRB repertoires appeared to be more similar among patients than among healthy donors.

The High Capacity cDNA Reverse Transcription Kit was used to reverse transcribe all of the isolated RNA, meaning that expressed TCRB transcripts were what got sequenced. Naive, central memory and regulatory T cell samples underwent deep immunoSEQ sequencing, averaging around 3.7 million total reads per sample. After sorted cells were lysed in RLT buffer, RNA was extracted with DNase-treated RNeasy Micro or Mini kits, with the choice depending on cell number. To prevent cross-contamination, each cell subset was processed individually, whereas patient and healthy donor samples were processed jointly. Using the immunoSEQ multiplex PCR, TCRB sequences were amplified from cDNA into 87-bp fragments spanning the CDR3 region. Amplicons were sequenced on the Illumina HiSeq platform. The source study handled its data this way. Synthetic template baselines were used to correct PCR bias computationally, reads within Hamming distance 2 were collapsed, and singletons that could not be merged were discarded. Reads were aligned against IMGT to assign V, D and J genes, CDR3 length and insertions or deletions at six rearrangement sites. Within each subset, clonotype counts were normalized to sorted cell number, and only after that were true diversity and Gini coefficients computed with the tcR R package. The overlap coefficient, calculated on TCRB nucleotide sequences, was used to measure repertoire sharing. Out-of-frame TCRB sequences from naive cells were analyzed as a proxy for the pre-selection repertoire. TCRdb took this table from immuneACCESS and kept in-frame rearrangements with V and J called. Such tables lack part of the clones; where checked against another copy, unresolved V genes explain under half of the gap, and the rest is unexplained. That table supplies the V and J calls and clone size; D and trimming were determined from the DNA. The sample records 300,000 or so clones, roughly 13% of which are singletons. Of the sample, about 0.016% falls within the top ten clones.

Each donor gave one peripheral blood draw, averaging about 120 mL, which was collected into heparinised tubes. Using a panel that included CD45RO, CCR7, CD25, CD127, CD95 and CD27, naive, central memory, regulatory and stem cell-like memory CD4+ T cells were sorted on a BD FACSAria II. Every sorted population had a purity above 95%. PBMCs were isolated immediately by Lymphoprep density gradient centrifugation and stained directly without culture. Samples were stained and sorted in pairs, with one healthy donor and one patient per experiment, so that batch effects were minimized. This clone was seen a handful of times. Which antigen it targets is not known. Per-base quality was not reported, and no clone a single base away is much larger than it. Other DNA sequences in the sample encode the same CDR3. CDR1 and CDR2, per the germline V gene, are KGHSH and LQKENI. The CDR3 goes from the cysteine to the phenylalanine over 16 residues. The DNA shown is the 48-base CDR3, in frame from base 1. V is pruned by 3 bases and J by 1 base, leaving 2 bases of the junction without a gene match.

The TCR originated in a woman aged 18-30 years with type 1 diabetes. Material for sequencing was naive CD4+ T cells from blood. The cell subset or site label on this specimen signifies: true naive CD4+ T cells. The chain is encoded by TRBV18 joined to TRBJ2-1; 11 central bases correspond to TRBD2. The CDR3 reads CASSPLAGGSYNEQFF. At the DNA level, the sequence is TGTGCCAGCTCACCGCTAGCGGGGGGATCCTACAATGAGCAGTTCTTC.